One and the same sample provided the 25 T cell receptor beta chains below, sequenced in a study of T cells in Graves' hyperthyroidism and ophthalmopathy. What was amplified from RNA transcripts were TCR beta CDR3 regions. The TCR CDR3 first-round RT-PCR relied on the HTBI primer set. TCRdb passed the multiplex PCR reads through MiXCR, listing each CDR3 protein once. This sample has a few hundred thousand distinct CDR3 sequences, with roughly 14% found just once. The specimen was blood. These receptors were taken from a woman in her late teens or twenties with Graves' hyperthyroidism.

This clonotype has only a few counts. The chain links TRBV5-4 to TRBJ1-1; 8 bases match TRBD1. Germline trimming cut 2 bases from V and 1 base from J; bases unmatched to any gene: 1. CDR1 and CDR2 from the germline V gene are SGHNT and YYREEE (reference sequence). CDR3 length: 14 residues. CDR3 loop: CASSFRGPNTEAFF. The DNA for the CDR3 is TGTGCCAGCAGCTTCAGGGGGCCGAACACTGAAGCTTTCTTT.

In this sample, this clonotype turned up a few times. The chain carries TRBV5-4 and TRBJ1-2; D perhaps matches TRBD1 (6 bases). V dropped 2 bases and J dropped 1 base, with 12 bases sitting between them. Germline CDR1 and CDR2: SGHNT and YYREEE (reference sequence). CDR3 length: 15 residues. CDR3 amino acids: CASSLQGQLNYGYTF. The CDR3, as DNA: TGTGCCAGCAGCTTACAGGGCCAACTTAACTATGGCTACACCTTC.

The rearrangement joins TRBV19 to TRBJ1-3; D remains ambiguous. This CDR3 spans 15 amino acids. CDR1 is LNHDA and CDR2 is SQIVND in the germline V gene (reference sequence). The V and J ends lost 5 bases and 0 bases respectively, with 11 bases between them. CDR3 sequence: CASSEASFSGNTIYF. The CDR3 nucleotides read TGTGCCAGTAGTGAGGCCTCTTTCTCTGGAAACACCATATATTTT.

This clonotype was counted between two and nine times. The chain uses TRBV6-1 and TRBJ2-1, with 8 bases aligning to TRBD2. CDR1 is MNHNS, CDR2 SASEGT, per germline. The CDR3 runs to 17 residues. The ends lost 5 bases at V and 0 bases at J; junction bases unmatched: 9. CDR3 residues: CASSLKLAALSYNEQFF. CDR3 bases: TGTGCCAGCAGTCTTAAACTAGCGGCCCTCTCCTACAATGAGCAGTTCTTC.

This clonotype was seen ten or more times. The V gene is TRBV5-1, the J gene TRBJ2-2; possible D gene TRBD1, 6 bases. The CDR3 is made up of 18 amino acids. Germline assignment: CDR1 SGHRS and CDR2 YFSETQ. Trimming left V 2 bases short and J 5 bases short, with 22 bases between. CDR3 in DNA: TGCGCCAGCAGCTTACAAACGACAGGCGTTTCGAGTACCGGGGAGCTGTTTTTT. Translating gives CASSLQTTGVSSTGELFF.

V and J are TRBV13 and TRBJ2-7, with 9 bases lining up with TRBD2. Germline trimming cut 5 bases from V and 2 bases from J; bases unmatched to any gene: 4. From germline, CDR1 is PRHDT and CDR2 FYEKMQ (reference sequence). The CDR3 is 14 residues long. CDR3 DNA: TGTGCCAGCAGCGCCGAGCGGGGGGCCTACGAGCAGTACTTC. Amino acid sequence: CASSAERGAYEQYF.

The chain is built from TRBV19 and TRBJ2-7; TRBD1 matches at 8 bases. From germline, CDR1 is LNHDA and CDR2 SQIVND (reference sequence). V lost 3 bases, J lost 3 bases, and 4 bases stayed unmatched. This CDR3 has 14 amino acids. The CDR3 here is CASSITGGIYEQYF. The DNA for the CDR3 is TGTGCCAGTAGTATCACAGGGGGAATCTACGAGCAGTACTTC.

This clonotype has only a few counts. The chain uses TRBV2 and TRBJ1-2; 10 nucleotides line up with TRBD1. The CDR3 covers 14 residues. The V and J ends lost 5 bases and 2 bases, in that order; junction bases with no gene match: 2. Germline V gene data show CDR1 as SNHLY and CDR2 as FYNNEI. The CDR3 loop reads CASSPGQGNYGYTF. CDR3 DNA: TGTGCCAGCAGTCCGGGACAGGGGAACTATGGCTACACCTTC. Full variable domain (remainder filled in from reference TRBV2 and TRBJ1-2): EPEVTQTPSHQVTQMGQEVILRCVPISNHLYFYWYRQILGQKVEFLVSFYNNEISEKSEIFDDQFSVERPDGSNFTLKIRSTKLEDSAMYFCASSPGQGNYGYTFGSGTRLTVV.

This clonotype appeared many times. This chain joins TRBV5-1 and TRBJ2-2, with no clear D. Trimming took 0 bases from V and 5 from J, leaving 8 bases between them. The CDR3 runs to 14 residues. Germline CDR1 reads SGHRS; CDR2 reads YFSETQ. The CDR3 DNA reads TGCGCCAGCAGCTTGGGACCCATTACCGGGGAGCTGTTTTTT. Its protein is CASSLGPITGELFF.

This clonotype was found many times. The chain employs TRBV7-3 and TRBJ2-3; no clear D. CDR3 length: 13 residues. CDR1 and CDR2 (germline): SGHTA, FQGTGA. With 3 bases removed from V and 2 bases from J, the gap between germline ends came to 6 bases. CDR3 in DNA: TGTGCCAGCAGCTTCCTAGACACAGATACGCAGTATTTT. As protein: CASSFLDTDTQYF.

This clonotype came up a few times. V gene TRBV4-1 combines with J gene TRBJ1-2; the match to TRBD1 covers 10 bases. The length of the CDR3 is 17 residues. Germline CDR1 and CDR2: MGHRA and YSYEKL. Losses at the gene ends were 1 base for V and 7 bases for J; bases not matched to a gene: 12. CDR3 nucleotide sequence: TGCGCCAGCAGCCAAGCTTTTAGGGACAGGGGTTGGCGTGGCTACACCTTC. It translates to CASSQAFRDRGWRGYTF.

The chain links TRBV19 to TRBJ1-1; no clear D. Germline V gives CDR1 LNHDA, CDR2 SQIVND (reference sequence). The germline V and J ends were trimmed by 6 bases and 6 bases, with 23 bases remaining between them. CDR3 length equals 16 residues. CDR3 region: CASSADLVLGLPEAFF. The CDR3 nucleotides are TGTGCCAGTAGCGCCGACCTGGTTCTCGGGTTACCTGAAGCTTTCTTT.

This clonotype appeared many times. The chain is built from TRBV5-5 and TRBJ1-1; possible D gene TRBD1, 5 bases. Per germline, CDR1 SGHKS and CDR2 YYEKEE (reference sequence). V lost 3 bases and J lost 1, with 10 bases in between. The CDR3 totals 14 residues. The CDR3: CASSSGPPNTEAFF. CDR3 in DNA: TGTGCCAGCAGCTCGGGACCGCCGAACACTGAAGCTTTCTTT.

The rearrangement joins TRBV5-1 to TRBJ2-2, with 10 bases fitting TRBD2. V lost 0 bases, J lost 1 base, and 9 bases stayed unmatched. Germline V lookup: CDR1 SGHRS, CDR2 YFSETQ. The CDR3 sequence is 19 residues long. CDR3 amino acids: CASSLVPQREGRNTGELFF. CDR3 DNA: TGCGCCAGCAGCTTGGTTCCCCAGCGGGAGGGGAGGAACACCGGGGAGCTGTTTTTT.

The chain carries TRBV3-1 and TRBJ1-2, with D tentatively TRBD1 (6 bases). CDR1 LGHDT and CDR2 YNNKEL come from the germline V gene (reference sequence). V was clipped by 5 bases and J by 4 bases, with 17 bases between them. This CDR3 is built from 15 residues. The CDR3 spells CASSVLGGPLYGYTF. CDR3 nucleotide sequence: TGTGCCAGCAGCGTGCTAGGGGGGCCTCTCTATGGCTACACCTTC. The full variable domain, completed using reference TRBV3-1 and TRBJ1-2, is DTAVSQTPKYLVTQMGNDKSIKCEQNLGHDTMYWYKQDSKKFLKIMFSYNNKELIINETVPNRFSPKSPDKAHLNLHINSLELGDSAVYFCASSVLGGPLYGYTFGSGTRLTVV.

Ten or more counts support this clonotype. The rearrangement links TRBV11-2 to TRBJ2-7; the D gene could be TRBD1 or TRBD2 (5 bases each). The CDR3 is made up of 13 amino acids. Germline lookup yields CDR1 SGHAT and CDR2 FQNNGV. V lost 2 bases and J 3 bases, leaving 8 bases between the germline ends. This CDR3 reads CASSLTRGYEQYF. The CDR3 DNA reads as TGTGCCAGCAGCTTAACGAGGGGCTACGAGCAGTACTTC. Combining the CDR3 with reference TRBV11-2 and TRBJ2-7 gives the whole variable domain EAGVAQSPRYKIIEKRQSVAFWCNPISGHATLYWYQQILGQGPKLLIQFQNNGVVDDSQLPKDRFSAERLKGVDSTLKIQPAKLEDSAVYLCASSLTRGYEQYFGPGTRLTVT.

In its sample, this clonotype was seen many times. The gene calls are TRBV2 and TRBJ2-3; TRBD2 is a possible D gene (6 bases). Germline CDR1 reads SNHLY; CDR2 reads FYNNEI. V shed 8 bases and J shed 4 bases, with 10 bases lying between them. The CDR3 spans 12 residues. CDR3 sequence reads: CASGGSADTQYF. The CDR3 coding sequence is TGTGCCAGCGGAGGGTCTGCAGATACGCAGTATTTT.

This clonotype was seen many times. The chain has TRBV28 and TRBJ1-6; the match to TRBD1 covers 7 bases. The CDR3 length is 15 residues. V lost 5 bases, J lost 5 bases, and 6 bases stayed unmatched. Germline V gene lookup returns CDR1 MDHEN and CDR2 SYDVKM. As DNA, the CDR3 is TGTGCCAGCAGTGACACCAGGGGGAATAATTCACCCCTCCACTTT. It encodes CASSDTRGNNSPLHF. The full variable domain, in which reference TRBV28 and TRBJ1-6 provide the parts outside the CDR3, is DVKVTQSSRYLVKRTGEKVFLECVQDMDHENMFWYRQDPGLGLRLIYFSYDVKMKEKGDIPEGYSVSREKKERFSLILESASTNQTSMYLCASSDTRGNNSPLHFGNGTRLTVT.

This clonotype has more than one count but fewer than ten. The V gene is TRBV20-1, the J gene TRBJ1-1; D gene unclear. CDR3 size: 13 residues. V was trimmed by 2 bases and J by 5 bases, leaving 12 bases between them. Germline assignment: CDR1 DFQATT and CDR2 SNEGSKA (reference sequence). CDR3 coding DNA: TGCAGTGCTAGAAACCCCGGATGGACTGAAGCTTTCTTT. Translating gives CSARNPGWTEAFF.

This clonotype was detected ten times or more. The CDR3 spells CASSLLGQGHTEAFF. CDR3 DNA: TGTGCCAGCAGTTTATTGGGACAGGGTCACACTGAAGCTTTCTTT. V usage is TRBV27 and J usage is TRBJ1-1; 9 bases fit TRBD1. Trimming took 1 base from V and 3 from J; bases not matched to a gene: 3. CDR3 length: 15 amino acids. Germline V lookup: CDR1 MNHEY, CDR2 SMNVEV (reference sequence).

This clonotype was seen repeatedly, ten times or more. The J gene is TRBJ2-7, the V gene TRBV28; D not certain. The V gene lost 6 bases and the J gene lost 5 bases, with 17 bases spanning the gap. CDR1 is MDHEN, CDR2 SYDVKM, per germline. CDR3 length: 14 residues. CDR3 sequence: CASSPRWDGDEQYF. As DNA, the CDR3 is TGTGCCAGCAGCCCCCGATGGGATGGGGACGAGCAGTACTTC. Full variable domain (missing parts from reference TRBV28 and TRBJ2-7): DVKVTQSSRYLVKRTGEKVFLECVQDMDHENMFWYRQDPGLGLRLIYFSYDVKMKEKGDIPEGYSVSREKKERFSLILESASTNQTSMYLCASSPRWDGDEQYFGPGTRLTVT.

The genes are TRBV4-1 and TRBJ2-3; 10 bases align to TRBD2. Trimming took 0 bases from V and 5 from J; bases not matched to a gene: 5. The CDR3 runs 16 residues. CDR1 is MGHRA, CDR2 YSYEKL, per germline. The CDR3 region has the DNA TGCGCCAGCAGCCAAGATAGGTCTAGCGGGAGAGATACGCAGTATTTT. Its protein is CASSQDRSSGRDTQYF.

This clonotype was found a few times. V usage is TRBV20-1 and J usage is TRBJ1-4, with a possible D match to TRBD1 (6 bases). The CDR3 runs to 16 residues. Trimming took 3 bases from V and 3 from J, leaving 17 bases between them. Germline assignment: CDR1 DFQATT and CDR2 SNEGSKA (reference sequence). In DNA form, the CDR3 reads TGCAGTGCTAGCATCTTAGGGGGGGCTCCTAATGAAAAACTGTTTTTT. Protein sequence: CSASILGGAPNEKLFF.

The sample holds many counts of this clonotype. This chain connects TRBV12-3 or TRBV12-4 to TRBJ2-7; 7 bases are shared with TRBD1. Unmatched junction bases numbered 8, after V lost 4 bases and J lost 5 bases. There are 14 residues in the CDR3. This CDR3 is CASSSGTVTHEQYF. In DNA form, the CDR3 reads TGTGCCAGCAGTTCCGGGACAGTAACACACGAGCAGTACTTC.

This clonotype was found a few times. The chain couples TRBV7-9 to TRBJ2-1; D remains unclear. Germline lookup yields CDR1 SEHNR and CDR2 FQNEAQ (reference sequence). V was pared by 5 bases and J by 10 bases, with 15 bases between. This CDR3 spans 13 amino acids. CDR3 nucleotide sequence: TGTGCCAGCAGCCCTATTCTTTCCCCCGAGCAGTTCTTC. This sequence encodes CASSPILSPEQFF.